This T cell receptor beta chain was identified during a study of T cell responses to AZD1222 COVID-19 vaccine. General study results and limits: A reported finding is that nearly half of spike-specific TCRs target unmutated variant regions. Clonal diversity was possibly underestimated, and the donors were mostly white British, with more females. Without day 14 samples, only post-peak T cell repertoires were studied. A rise in Spike-specific TCR breadth and depth followed two AZD1222 doses.

Profiled with immunoSEQ multiplex PCR; TCRdb holds only in-frame clones, not every one. The sample lists roughly 200,000 clones, about 89% occurring once. CDR1 and CDR2 from the germline V gene are KGHSH and LQKENI. The CDR3 covers 13 residues. Trimming removed 0 bases at V and 7 bases at J, with 8 bases between. Notes on this clone: What it binds is unknown.

This sequence originates from an adult who received the AZD1222 COVID-19 vaccine. The source was peripheral blood, collected 28 days after the second AZD1222 dose. The gene calls are TRBV18 and TRBJ2-3; D unresolved. The CDR3 sequence is CASSPPGTHTQYF. CDR3 coding DNA: TGTGCCAGCTCACCACCGGGAACCCATACGCAGTATTTT.